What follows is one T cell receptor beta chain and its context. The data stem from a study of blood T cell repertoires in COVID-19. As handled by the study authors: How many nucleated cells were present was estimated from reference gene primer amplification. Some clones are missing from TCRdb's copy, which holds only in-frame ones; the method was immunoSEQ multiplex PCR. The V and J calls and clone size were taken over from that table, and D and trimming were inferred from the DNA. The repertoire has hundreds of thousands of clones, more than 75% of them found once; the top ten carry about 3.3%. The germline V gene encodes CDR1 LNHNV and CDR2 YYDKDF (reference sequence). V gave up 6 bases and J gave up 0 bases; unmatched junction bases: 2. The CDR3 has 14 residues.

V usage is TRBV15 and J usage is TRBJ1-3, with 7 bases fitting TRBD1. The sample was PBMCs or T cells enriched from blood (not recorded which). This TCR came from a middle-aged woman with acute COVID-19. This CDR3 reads CATRGTVSGNTIYF. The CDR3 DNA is TGTGCCACCAGAGGGACAGTCTCTGGAAACACCATATATTTT.